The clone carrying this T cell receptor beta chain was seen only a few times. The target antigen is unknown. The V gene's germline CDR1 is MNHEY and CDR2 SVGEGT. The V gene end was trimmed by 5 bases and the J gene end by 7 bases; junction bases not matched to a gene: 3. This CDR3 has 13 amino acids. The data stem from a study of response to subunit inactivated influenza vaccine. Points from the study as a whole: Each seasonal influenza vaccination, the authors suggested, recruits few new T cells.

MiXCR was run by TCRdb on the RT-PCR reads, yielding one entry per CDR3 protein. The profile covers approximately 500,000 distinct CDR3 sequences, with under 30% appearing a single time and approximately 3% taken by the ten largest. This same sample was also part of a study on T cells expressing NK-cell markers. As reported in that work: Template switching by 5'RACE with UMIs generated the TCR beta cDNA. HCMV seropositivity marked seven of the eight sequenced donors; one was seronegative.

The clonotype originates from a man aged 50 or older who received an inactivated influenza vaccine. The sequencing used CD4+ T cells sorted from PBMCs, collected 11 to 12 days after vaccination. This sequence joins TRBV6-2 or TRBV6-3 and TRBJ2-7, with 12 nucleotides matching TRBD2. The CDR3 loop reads CASSPSGRGEQYF. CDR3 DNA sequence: TGTGCCAGCAGTCCTAGCGGGAGGGGTGAGCAGTACTTC.